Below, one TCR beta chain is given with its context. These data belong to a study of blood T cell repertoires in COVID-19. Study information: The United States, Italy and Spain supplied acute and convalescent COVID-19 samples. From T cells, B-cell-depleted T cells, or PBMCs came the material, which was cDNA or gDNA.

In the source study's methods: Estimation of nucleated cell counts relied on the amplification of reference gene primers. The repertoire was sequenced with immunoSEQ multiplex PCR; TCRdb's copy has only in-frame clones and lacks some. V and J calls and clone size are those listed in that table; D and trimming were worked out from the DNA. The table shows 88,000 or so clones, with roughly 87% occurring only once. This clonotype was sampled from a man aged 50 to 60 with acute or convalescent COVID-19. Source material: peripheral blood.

CDR3 nucleotides: TGTGCCAGCAGCCAGGGGCCCCCGGGACAGGGTCGACACACCATATATTTT. It translates to CASSQGPPGQGRHTIYF. The rearrangement links TRBV3-1 (or the pseudogene TRBV3-2) to TRBJ1-3, with 9 bases matching TRBD1. This CDR3 region has 17 residues. The germline V gene has CDR1 LGHDT and CDR2 YNNKEL (reference sequence). V shed 3 bases, J shed 8 bases, and the junction held 14 bases outside the gene matches.